This T cell receptor (beta chain) originates from a study of blood T cell repertoires in COVID-19. Looking at the study overall: The United States, Italy and Spain were the sources of the acute and convalescent COVID-19 samples. PBMCs, B-cell-depleted T cells, or T cells were the source of the cDNA or gDNA that made up the material.

The CDR3 has 15 amino acids. V trimming: 6 bases; J trimming: 1 base; junction bases outside the gene matches: 7. Germline V gene sequence: CDR1 MGHRA, CDR2 YSYEKL. Individuals aged about 18 to 89 years were recruited from approximately 24 US areas. Participant-given clinical history determined each cohort assignment. Here immunoSEQ multiplex PCR was the method, and the copy in TCRdb shows in-frame clones only, minus some. The sample holds approximately 150,000 clones, roughly 87% seen once. The sequence derives from a human donor with acute COVID-19. The donor label of this sample is uncertain. The sample comprised PBMCs or T cells enriched from blood (not recorded which). The chain links TRBV4-1 to TRBJ1-1; 8 bases align to TRBD1. CDR3 residues: CASSLQGTGNTEAFF. CDR3 coding DNA: TGCGCCAGCAGTCTTCAGGGGACAGGGAACACTGAAGCTTTCTTT.